This paragraph reports one T cell receptor beta chain. Its cognate antigen is unknown. The data belong to a study of cytomegalovirus exposure and HLA in healthy donors. Across the study: Sequencing of 150 million to 200 million T cells in an earlier analysis found 120 million or so unique TCR beta sequences. Study results and limitations: Researchers reported in a later analysis that a missense DCLRE1C variant was tied to TCR beta V- and J-gene trimming. The study carried out a later analysis of TCR beta sequences. It associated some 15,000 of them with specific HLA alleles at a false discovery rate of 0.05.

This CDR3 is built from 14 residues. V was clipped by 1 base and J by 6 bases, with 11 bases between them. Germline V lookup: CDR1 PRHDT, CDR2 FYEKMQ (reference sequence). PCR primers comprised 60 Vbeta and 13 Jbeta primers. Measured with immunoSEQ multiplex PCR; TCRdb has only the in-frame clones, and not every one. Its table records about 130,000 clones. This chain joins TRBV13 and TRBJ2-3; TRBD2 might be the D (5 bases). The sequenced material came from PBMCs. The receptor was derived from a man aged 35 to 55 in good health and CMV-seronegative. CDR3 loop: CASSLVARPDTQYF. The CDR3 DNA reads TGTGCCAGCAGCTTAGTAGCGCGCCCTGATACGCAGTATTTT.